This TCR beta chain was profiled in a study of identical twins. Study results and caveats: Reduced insertions were recorded for abundant cord blood beta clonotypes, with no such pattern in memory repertoires.

V was pared by 4 bases and J by 1 base, with 11 bases between. The CDR3 has 13 residues. Germline CDR1 is SQVTM and CDR2 is ANQGSEA. This clonotype was seen only once. Its antigen is not known. Via MiXCR, TCRdb re-called the 5' RACE reads, giving one row per CDR3 protein. Counted here are about 720,000 distinct CDR3 sequences, about 20% occurring once; the ten biggest clones make up around 13%. Another study also made use of these data, one on T cells expressing NK-cell markers. From that study: NKG2C+ dominant clonotypes from more than 5 donors made up about 1.0-8% of CD8+ T cells. Leadership of the CD3+CD56-NKG2C+ fraction also belonged to these clonotypes in a handful of donors.

The specimen sequenced was PBMCs. This clonotype originated in a woman under 30 in good health. This chain joins TRBV29-1 and TRBJ2-7, with no clear D. CDR3 sequence (DNA): TGCAGCGTTGGAGATGGCGGATCCTACGAGCAGTACTTC. Translated: CSVGDGGSYEQYF.